This T cell receptor (beta chain) was observed in a study of blood T cell repertoires in COVID-19. Overall study context: The United States, Italy and Spain were the sources of the acute and convalescent COVID-19 samples. T cells, B-cell-depleted T cells, or PBMCs supplied cDNA or gDNA.

Germline CDR1 is KGHSH and CDR2 is LQKENI. The length of the CDR3 is 16 residues. Deletions cut 2 bases from V and 0 bases from J, with 11 bases between. Authors' analysis steps: Cell counts per sample came from amplifying reference gene primers. Sequenced by immunoSEQ multiplex PCR; TCRdb stores in-frame clones only, minus some. The DNA gave D and trimming, while V, J and clone size come from that table. The sample carries approximately 100,000 clones, approximately 85% recorded once. The chain is built from TRBV18 and TRBJ1-3; D gene unclear. Sequencing was carried out using peripheral blood. This receptor was identified in a man in his sixties with acute or convalescent COVID-19. CDR3 coding DNA: TGTGCCAGCTCACCAGCCTCGACAAACTCTGGAAACACCATATATTTT. Protein product: CASSPASTNSGNTIYF.